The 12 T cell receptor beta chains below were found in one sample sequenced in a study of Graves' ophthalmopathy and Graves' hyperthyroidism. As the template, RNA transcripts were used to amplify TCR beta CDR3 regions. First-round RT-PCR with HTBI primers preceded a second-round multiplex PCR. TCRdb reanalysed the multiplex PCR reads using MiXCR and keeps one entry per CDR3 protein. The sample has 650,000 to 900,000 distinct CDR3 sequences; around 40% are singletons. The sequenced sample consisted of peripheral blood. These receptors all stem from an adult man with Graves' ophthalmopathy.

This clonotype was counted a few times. CDR3 nucleotide sequence: TGTGCCAGCTGCCAACCGTCCGGGACGGGGAATTCACCCCTCCACTTT. Its translation is CASCQPSGTGNSPLHF. The chain has TRBV9 and TRBJ1-6, with a possible D match to TRBD1 (5 bases). From germline, CDR1 is SGDLS and CDR2 YYNGEE. Trimming pared 7 bases from V and 7 bases from J, leaving 21 bases between. The CDR3 sequence is 16 residues long. The full variable domain, completed using reference TRBV9 and TRBJ1-6, is DSGVTQTPKHLITATGQRVTLRCSPRSGDLSVYWYQQSLDQGLQFLIQYYNGEERAKGNILERFSAQQFPDLHSELNLSSLELGDSALYFCASCQPSGTGNSPLHFGNGTRLTVT.

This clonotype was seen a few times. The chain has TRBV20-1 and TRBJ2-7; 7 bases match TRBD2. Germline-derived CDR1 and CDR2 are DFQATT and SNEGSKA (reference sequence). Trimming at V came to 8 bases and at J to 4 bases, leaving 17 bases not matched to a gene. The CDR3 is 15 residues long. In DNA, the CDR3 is TGCAGTAACTTGGTCCCAGGGAGGGAGAGTTACGAGCAGTACTTC. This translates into CSNLVPGRESYEQYF.

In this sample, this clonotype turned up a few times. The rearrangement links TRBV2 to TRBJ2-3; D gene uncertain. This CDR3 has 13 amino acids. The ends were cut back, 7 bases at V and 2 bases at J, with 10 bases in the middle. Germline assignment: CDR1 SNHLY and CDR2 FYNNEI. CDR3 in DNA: TGTGCCAGCATGCTAGGGAACACAGATACGCAGTATTTT. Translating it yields CASMLGNTDTQYF.

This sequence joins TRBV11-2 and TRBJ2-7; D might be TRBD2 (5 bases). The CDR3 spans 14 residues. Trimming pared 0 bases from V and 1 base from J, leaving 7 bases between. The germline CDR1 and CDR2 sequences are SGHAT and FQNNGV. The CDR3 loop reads CASSLEPGSYEQYF. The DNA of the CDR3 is TGTGCCAGCAGCTTAGAACCGGGATCCTACGAGCAGTACTTC.

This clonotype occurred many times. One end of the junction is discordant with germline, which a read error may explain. The chain's CDR3 is CASSEALRGSTFHF. The CDR3, as DNA: TGTGCCAGCAGTGAAGCGCTTCGGGGTTCGACTTTCCACTTC. J is TRBJ1-2 and V is TRBV2, with D unclear. Germline-derived CDR1 and CDR2 are SNHLY and FYNNEI. This CDR3 is 14 amino acids long.

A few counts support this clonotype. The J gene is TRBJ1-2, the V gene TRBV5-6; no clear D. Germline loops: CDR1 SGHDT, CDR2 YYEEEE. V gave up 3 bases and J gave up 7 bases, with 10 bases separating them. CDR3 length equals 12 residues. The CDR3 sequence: CASSSPVGGYTF. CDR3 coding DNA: TGTGCCAGCAGCTCCCCCGTCGGTGGCTACACCTTC.

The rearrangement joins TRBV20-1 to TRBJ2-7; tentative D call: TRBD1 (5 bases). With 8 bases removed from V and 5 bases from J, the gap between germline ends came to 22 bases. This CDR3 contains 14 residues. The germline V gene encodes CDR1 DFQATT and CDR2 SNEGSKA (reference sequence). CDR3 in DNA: TGCAGTTCCACGCGGCAGGGCTCCTTAAACGAGCAGTACTTC. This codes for CSSTRQGSLNEQYF.

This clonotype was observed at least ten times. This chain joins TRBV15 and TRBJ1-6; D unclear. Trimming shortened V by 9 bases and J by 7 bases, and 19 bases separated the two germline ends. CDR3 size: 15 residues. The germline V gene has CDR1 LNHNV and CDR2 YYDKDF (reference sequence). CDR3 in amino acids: CATSSAGLGNSPLHF. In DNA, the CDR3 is TGTGCCACATCGAGCGCGGGGTTAGGGAATTCACCCCTCCACTTT.

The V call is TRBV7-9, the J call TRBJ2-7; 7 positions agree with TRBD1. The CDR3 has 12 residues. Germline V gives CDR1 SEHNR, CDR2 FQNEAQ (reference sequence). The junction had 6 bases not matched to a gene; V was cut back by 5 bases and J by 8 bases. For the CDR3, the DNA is TGTGCCAGCAGCCCAGACAGGGTCCAGCAGTACTTC. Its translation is CASSPDRVQQYF.

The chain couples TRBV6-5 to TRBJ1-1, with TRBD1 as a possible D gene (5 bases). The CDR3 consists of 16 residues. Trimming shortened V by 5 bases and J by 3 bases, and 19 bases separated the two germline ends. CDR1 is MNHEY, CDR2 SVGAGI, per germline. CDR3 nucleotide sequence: TGTGCCAGCAGTGAATATGTAGGGGCAGGCGACACTGAAGCTTTCTTT. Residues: CASSEYVGAGDTEAFF.

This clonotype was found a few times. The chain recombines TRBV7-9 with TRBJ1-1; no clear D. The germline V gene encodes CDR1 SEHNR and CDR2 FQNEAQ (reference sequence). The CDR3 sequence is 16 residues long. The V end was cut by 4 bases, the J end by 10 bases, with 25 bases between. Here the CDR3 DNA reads TGTGCCAGCAGCTCCCCCCAAACCCGGACGCCCAAGGGAGCTTTCTTT. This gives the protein CASSSPQTRTPKGAFF.

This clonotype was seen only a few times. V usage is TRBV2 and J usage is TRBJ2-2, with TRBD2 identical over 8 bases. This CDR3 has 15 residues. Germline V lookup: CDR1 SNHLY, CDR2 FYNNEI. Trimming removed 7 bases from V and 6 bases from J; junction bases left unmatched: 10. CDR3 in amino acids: CASILGLASAGELFF. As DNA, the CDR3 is TGTGCCAGCATCCTCGGACTAGCTTCAGCCGGGGAGCTGTTTTTT. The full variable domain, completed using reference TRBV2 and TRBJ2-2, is EPEVTQTPSHQVTQMGQEVILRCVPISNHLYFYWYRQILGQKVEFLVSFYNNEISEKSEIFDDQFSVERPDGSNFTLKIRSTKLEDSAMYFCASILGLASAGELFFGEGSRLTVL.